This T cell receptor beta chain comes out of a study of T cells in localized non-small cell lung cancer. Findings and caveats of the study: In adjacent lung, a median around 57 of the top 100 tumor clones were found.

Here immunoSEQ multiplex PCR was the method, and the copy in TCRdb shows in-frame clones only, minus some. This repertoire shows approximately 1,400 clones, around 22% found once; its top ten account for over 6%. Lung adjacent to the tumor, free of atypia, was sampled at least 2 cm from its margin. This clone was seen a few times. The target antigen is unknown. V gave up 5 bases and J gave up 5 bases, with 10 bases separating them. The CDR3 consists of 12 residues. Germline CDR1 is SGDLS and CDR2 is YYNGEE. This receptor was identified in a man aged 18-55 years with stage II lung adenocarcinoma. This chain uses TRBV9 with TRBJ1-2; possible D gene TRBD1, 6 bases. The sample was normal lung tissue next to the tumor, taken before any cancer treatment. The CDR3 nucleotides are TGTGCCAGCAGTGGACAGACGTATGGCTACACCTTC. Amino acid sequence: CASSGQTYGYTF. The full variable domain, with the rest looked up from reference TRBV9 and TRBJ1-2, is DSGVTQTPKHLITATGQRVTLRCSPRSGDLSVYWYQQSLDQGLQFLIQYYNGEERAKGNILERFSAQQFPDLHSELNLSSLELGDSALYFCASSGQTYGYTFGSGTRLTVV.